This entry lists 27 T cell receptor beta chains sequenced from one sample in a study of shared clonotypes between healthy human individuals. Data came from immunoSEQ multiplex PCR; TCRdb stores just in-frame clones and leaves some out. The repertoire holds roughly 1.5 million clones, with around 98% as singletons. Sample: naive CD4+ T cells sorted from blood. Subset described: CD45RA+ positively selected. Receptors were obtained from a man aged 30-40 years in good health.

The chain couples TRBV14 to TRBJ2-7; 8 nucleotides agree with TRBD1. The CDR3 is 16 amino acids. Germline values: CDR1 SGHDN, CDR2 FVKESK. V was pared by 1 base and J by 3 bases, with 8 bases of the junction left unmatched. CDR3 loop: CASSQASGTGYYEQYF. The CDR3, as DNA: TGTGCCAGCAGCCAAGCATCAGGGACAGGATACTACGAGCAGTACTTC.

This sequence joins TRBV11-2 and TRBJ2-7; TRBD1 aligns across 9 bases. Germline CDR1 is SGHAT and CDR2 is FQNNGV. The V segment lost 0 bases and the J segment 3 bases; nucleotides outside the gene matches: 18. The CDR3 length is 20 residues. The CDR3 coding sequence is TGTGCCAGCAGCTTAGATGTAGCGTTCGGGACAGGGTTCTTTTTCTACGAGCAGTACTTC. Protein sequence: CASSLDVAFGTGFFFYEQYF.

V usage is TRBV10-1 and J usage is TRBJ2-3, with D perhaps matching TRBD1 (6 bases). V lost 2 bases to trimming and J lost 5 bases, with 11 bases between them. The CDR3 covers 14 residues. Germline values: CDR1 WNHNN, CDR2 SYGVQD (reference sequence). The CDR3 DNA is TGCGCCAGCAGTGAGATAGGGGGAGTAGATACGCAGTATTTT. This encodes CASSEIGGVDTQYF.

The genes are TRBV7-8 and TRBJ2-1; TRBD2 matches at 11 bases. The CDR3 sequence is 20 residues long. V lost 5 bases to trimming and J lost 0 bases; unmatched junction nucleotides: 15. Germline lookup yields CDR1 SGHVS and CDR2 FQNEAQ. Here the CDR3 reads CASSGPTGTSGSSSYNEQFF. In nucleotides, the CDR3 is TGTGCCAGCAGCGGACCAACCGGGACTAGCGGAAGTAGCTCCTACAATGAGCAGTTCTTC.

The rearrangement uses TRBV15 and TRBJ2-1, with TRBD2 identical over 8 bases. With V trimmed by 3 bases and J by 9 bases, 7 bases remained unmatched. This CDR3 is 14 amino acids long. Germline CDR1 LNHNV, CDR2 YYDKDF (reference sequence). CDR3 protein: CATSSPGLDTEQFF. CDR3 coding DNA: TGTGCCACCAGCAGCCCGGGACTAGATACTGAGCAGTTCTTC.

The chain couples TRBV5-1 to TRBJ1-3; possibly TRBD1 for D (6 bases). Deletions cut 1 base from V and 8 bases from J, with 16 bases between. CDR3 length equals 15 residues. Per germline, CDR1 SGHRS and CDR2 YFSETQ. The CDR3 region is CASSLTHRVLDTIYF. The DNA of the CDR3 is TGCGCCAGCAGCTTGACCCACAGGGTTTTGGACACCATATATTTT.

CDR3 sequence (DNA): TGTGCCAGCAGAGCGGGGTTGGGTCAGCCCCAGCATTTT. Its translation: CASRAGLGQPQHF. This chain links TRBV6-5 with TRBJ1-5; D remains ambiguous. The CDR3 covers 13 residues. Germline V gene sequence: CDR1 MNHEY, CDR2 SVGAGI. Deletions cut 6 bases from V and 6 bases from J, with 12 bases between.

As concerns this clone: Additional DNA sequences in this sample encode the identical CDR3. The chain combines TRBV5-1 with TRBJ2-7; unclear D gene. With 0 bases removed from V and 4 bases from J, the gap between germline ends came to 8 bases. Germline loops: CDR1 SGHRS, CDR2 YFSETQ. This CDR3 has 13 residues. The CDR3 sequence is CASSLDQLYEQYF. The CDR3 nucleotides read TGCGCCAGCAGCTTGGACCAGCTTTACGAGCAGTACTTC.

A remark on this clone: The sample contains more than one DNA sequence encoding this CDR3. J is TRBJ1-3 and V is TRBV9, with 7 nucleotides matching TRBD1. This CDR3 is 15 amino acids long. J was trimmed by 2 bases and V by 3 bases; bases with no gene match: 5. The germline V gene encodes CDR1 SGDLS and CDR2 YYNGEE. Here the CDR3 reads CASSARQGTGNTIYF. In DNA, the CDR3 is TGTGCCAGCAGCGCCCGACAGGGAACTGGAAACACCATATATTTT.

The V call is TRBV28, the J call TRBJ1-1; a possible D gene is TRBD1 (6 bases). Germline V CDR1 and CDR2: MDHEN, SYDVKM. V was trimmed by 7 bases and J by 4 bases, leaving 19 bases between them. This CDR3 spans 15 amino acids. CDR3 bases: TGTGCCAGCAAAGAGTCGACAGGTTTGGGCACTGAAGCTTTCTTT. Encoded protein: CASKESTGLGTEAFF.

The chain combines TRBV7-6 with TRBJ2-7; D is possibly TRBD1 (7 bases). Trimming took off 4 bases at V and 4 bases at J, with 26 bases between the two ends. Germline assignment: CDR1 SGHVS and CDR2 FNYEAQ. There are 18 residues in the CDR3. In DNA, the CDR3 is TGTGCCAGCAGCTCAAGCAACCGGGGAGGACAGGACCCGTACGAGCAGTACTTC. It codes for CASSSSNRGGQDPYEQYF.

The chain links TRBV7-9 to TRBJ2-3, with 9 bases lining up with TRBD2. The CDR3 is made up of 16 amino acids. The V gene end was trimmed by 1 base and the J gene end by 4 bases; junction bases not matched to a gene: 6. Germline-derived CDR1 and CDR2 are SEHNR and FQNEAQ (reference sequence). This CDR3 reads CASSLDSGSNPDTQYF. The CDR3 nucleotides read TGTGCCAGCAGCTTAGATAGCGGGAGCAATCCAGATACGCAGTATTTT.

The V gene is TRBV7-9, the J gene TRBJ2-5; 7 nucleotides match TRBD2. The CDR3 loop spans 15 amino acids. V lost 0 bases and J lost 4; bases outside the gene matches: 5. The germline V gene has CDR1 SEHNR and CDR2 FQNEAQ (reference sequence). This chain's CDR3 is CASSLAAGVVETQYF. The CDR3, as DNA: TGTGCCAGCAGCTTAGCGGCGGGAGTGGTAGAGACCCAGTACTTC.

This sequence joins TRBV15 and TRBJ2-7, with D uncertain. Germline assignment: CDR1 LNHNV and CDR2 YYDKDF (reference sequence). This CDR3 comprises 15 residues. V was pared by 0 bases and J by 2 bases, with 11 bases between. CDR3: CATSREGPVTYEQYF. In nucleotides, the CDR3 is TGTGCCACCAGCAGAGAAGGGCCAGTAACCTACGAGCAGTACTTC.

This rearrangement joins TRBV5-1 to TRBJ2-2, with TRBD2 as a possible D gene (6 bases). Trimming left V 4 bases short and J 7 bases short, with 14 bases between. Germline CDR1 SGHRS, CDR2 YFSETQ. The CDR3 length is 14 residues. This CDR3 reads CASSPGDPYGELFF. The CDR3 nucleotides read TGCGCCAGCAGCCCGGGGGACCCATACGGGGAGCTGTTTTTT.

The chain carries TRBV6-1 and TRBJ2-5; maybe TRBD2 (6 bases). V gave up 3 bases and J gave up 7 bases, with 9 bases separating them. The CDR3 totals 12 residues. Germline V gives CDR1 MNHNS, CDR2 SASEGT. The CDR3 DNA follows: TGTGCCAGCAGTGACGGGGGAAGGACCCAGTACTTC. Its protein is CASSDGGRTQYF.

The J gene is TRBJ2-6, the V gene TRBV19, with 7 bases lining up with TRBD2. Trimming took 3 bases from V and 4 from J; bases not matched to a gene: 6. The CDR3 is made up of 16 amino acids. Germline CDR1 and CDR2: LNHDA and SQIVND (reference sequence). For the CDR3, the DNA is TGTGCCAGTAGTATGGAGGGAGGGGCCGGGGCCAACGTCCTGACTTTC. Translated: CASSMEGGAGANVLTF.

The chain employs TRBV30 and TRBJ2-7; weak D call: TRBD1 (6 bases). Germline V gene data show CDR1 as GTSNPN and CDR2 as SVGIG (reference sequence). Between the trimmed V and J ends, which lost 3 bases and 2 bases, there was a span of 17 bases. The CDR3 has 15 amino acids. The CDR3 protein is CAWSGTPQGAYEQYF. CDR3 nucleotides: TGTGCCTGGAGCGGCACCCCACAGGGAGCCTACGAGCAGTACTTC.

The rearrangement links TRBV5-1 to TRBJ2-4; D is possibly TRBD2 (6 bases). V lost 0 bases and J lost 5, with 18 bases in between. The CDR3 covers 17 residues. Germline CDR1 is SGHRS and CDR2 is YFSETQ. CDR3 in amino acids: CASSLAGGGPNQNIQYF. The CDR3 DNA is TGCGCCAGCAGCTTGGCCGGGGGAGGCCCTAATCAAAACATTCAGTACTTC.

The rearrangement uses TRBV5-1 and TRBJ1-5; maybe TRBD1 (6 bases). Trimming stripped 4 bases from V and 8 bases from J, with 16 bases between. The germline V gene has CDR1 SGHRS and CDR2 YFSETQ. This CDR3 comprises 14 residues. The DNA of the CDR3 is TGCGCCAGCAGCCCACAGGGTAGGATAAAGCCCCAGCATTTT. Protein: CASSPQGRIKPQHF.

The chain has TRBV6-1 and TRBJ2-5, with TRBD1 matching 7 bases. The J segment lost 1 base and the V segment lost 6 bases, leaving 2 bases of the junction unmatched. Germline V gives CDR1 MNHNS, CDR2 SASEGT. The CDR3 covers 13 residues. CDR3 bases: TGTGCCAGCAGCCGGGACAGCCAAGAGACCCAGTACTTC. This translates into CASSRDSQETQYF.

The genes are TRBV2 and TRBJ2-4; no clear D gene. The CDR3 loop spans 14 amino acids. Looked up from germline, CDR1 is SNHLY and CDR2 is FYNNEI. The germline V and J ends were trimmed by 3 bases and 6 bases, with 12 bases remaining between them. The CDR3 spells CASSDTINRNIQYF. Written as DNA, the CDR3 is TGTGCCAGCAGTGATACCATTAATCGAAACATTCAGTACTTC.

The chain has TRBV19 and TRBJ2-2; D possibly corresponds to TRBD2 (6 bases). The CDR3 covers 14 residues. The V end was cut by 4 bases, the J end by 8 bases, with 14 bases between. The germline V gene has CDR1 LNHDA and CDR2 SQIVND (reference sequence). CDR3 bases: TGTGCCAGTAGTAGGGACTTGATGTCTGGGGAGCTGTTTTTT. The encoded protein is CASSRDLMSGELFF.

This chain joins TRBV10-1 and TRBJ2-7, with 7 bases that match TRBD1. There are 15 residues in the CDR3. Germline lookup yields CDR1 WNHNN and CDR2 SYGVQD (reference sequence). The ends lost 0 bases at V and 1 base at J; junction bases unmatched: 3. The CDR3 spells CASSESTGQSYEQYF. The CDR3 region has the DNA TGCGCCAGCAGTGAGTCGACGGGACAGTCCTACGAGCAGTACTTC.

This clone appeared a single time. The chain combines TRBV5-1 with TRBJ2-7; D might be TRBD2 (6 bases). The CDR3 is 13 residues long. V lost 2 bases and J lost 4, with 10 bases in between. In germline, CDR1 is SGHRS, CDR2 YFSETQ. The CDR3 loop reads CASSFGGMYEQYF. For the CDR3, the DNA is TGCGCCAGCAGCTTTGGAGGGATGTACGAGCAGTACTTC.

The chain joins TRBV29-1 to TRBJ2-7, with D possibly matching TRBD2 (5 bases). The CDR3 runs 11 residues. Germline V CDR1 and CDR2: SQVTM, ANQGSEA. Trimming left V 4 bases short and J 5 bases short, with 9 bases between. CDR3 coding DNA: TGCAGCGTTGGTCTAGCCCACGAGCAGTACTTC. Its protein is CSVGLAHEQYF.

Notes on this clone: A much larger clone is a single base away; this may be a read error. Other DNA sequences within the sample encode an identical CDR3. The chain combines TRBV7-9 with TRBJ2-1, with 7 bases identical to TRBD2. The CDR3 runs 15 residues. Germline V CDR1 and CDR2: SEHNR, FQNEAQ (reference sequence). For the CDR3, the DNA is TGCGCCAGCAGTCCACCGGACGCGGGAGCTAATGAGCAGTTCTTC. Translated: CASSPPDAGANEQFF.